These 15 T cell receptor beta chains originate from one sample sequenced in a study of blood T cell repertoires in COVID-19. The protocol was immunoSEQ multiplex PCR, while the TCRdb copy is restricted to in-frame clones and leaves out a portion. The repertoire holds under 250,000 clones, with approximately 83% as singletons. Material: PBMCs or T cells enriched from blood (not recorded which). The receptors here all came from a woman aged 45-59 years who had been exposed to COVID-19.

The V gene is TRBV6-1, the J gene TRBJ1-6; 8 bases fit TRBD1. The CDR3 covers 19 residues. Germline values: CDR1 MNHNS, CDR2 SASEGT. The ends lost 2 bases at V and 6 bases at J; junction bases unmatched: 15. This CDR3 is CASSETPIGQGVGNSPLHF. The CDR3 bases are TGTGCCAGCAGTGAAACACCTATTGGACAGGGCGTTGGTAATTCACCCCTCCACTTT.

This chain links TRBV24-1 with TRBJ2-1, with no clear D. Trimming removed 3 bases from V and 4 bases from J, with 12 bases in between. CDR1 is KGHDR and CDR2 is SFDVKD in the germline V gene. This CDR3 contains 15 residues. CDR3: CATSDPRRPYNEQFF. In DNA form, the CDR3 reads TGTGCCACCAGTGATCCGAGGCGCCCTTACAATGAGCAGTTCTTC.

This chain connects TRBV9 to TRBJ2-7; 7 nucleotides agree with TRBD1. V shed 4 bases and J 4 bases; nucleotides not matched to a gene: 8. Germline V gene lookup returns CDR1 SGDLS and CDR2 YYNGEE. The CDR3 runs to 14 residues. The CDR3 nucleotides read TGTGCCAGCAGCCCCGGACAGGCGGCATACGAGCAGTACTTC. It specifies CASSPGQAAYEQYF.

This chain joins TRBV11-2 and TRBJ2-5, with 8 bases aligning to TRBD2. The CDR3 has 14 amino acids. CDR1 is SGHAT, CDR2 FQNNGV, per germline. With 4 bases clipped from V and 5 bases from J, the junction kept 6 bases outside the gene matches. The CDR3 loop reads CASSSVAGRETQYF. CDR3 DNA: TGTGCCAGCAGCTCCGTAGCGGGGCGGGAGACCCAGTACTTC. Drawing the rest from reference TRBV11-2 and TRBJ2-5, the complete variable domain is EAGVAQSPRYKIIEKRQSVAFWCNPISGHATLYWYQQILGQGPKLLIQFQNNGVVDDSQLPKDRFSAERLKGVDSTLKIQPAKLEDSAVYLCASSSVAGRETQYFGPGTRLLVL.

The chain is built from TRBV6-2 or TRBV6-3 and TRBJ1-5, with D unresolved. Between the trimmed V and J ends, which lost 2 bases and 1 base, there was a span of 6 bases. The CDR3 length is 14 residues. From germline, CDR1 is MNHEY and CDR2 SVGEGT. The CDR3 nucleotides are TGTGCCAGCAGTTACCAGTTAAGCAATCAGCCCCAGCATTTT. Protein: CASSYQLSNQPQHF.

Of note for this clone: No conserved phenylalanine or tryptophan ends this CDR3, so it is likely a read error. The limits of the CDR3 on the DNA are not certain, so only TCRdb's listed CDR3 is given. The V and J genes are TRBV14 and TRBJ2-3; whether TRBD2, the table's D call, matches the DNA was not checked. Germline CDR1 and CDR2: SGHDN and FVKESK. 8 amino acids form the CDR3, both terminal residues included. The CDR3 region is CASKRGGA.

This clone has more than one count but fewer than ten. The V gene is TRBV6-2 or TRBV6-3, the J gene TRBJ2-2; TRBD2 agrees at 8 bases. V dropped 5 bases and J dropped 3; count of bases not matched to a gene: 11. This CDR3 comprises 17 residues. The germline CDR1 and CDR2 sequences are MNHEY and SVGEGT. The CDR3 sequence is CASSHSPGTRYTGELFF. CDR3 bases: TGTGCCAGCAGTCATTCCCCCGGGACTAGGTACACCGGGGAGCTGTTTTTT.

This clone was recorded a few times. The rearrangement uses TRBV2 and TRBJ2-3, with D unclear. The CDR3 spans 11 residues. Germline values: CDR1 SNHLY, CDR2 FYNNEI. Trimming shortened V by 5 bases and J by 6 bases, and 6 bases separated the two germline ends. The CDR3 region has the DNA TGTGCCAGCAGTTTAGAGGATACGCAGTATTTT. It encodes CASSLEDTQYF.

The V and J genes are TRBV27 and TRBJ1-1; 9 nucleotides line up with TRBD1. V lost 5 bases to trimming and J lost 3 bases; unmatched junction nucleotides: 7. This CDR3 region has 15 residues. CDR1 is MNHEY and CDR2 is SMNVEV in the germline V gene (reference sequence). The DNA of the CDR3 is TGTGCCAGCAGTGGCACGGGACAGGGAGACACTGAAGCTTTCTTT. Its protein product is CASSGTGQGDTEAFF.

This chain links TRBV12-3 or TRBV12-4 with TRBJ1-2, with a tentative D call TRBD1 (6 bases). V shed 5 bases and J shed 10 bases, with 11 bases lying between them. The length of the CDR3 is 11 residues. The CDR3 nucleotides are TGTGCCAGCAGTCAGCGGACAGCCTACACCTTC. It yields the protein CASSQRTAYTF.

This clone was counted a single time. The V call is TRBV28, the J call TRBJ1-1; 7 bases match TRBD1. The CDR3 is made up of 12 amino acids. The germline V gene has CDR1 MDHEN and CDR2 SYDVKM. Trimming removed 11 bases from V and 6 bases from J; junction bases left unmatched: 9. Here the CDR3 reads CACRQGVAEAFF. CDR3 sequence (DNA): TGTGCCTGTAGGCAGGGGGTAGCTGAAGCTTTCTTT.

This chain connects TRBV5-6 to TRBJ1-2, with 9 nucleotides matching TRBD1. The V gene's germline CDR1 is SGHDT and CDR2 YYEEEE. This CDR3 is 17 amino acids long. Trimming removed 2 bases from V and 8 bases from J; junction bases left unmatched: 16. CDR3: CASSFPTSGTGTGGYTF. CDR3 DNA sequence: TGTGCCAGCAGCTTTCCCACCTCCGGGACAGGGACGGGAGGCTACACCTTC.

The V call is TRBV7-2, the J call TRBJ2-5, with a tentative D call TRBD2 (5 bases). The CDR3 covers 13 residues. Deletions cut 5 bases from V and 7 bases from J, with 14 bases between. Germline loops: CDR1 SGHTA, CDR2 FQGNSA. The CDR3 loop reads CASSPDGDGTQYF. In DNA form, the CDR3 reads TGTGCCAGCAGCCCGGACGGGGATGGGACCCAGTACTTC. The entire variable domain, with the rest obtained from reference TRBV7-2 and TRBJ2-5, is as follows: GAGVSQSPSNKVTEKGKDVELRCDPISGHTALYWYRQSLGQGLEFLIYFQGNSAPDKSGLPSDRFSAERTGGSVSTLTIQRTQQEDSAVYLCASSPDGDGTQYFGPGTRLLVL.

This clone turned up a few times. The chain combines TRBV5-6 with TRBJ2-1; D is perhaps TRBD2 (5 bases). The CDR3 extends over 14 amino acids. Deletions cut 0 bases from V and 6 bases from J, with 10 bases between. In germline, CDR1 is SGHDT, CDR2 YYEEEE. The CDR3 is CASSLGMLANEQFF. The CDR3, as DNA: TGTGCCAGCAGCTTGGGGATGCTAGCCAATGAGCAGTTCTTC.

On this clone: Different DNA sequences within this sample yield the same CDR3. The V and J genes are TRBV12-3 or TRBV12-4 and TRBJ1-1, with D hard to call. V lost 3 bases to trimming and J lost 1 base, with 3 bases between them. This CDR3 is 12 amino acids long. CDR3 amino acids: CASSFQNTEAFF. CDR3 DNA sequence: TGTGCCAGCAGTTTCCAGAACACTGAAGCTTTCTTT.